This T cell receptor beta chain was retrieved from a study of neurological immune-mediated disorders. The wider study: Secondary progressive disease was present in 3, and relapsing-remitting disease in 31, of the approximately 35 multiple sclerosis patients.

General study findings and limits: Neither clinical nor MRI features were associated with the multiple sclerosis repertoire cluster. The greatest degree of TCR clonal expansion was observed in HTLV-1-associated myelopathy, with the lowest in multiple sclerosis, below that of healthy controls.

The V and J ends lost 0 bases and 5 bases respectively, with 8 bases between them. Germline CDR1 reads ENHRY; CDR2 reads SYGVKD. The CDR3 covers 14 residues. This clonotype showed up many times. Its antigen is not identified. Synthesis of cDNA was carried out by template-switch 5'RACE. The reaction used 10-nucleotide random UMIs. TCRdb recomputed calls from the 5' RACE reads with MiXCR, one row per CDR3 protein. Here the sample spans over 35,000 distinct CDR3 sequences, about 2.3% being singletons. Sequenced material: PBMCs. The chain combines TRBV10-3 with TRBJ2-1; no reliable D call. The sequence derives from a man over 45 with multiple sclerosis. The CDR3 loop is CAISESNSNNEQFF. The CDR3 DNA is TGTGCCATCAGTGAGTCGAATAGCAACAATGAGCAGTTCTTC.